Given below is one T cell receptor beta chain in context. Patients from Seattle were sampled longitudinally, starting during active infection. The data were obtained in a study of blood T cell repertoires in COVID-19. As for the study in general: Researchers got acute and convalescent COVID-19 samples from the United States, Italy and Spain. T cells, B-cell-depleted T cells, or PBMCs provided the cDNA or gDNA that served as material.

As handled by the study authors: Nucleated cell counts were estimated from reference gene primer amplification. Sequencing used immunoSEQ multiplex PCR; TCRdb keeps in-frame clones, though not all of them. The V and J calls and the clone size are those of that table, but D and trimming were determined from the DNA. The table records 250,000 to 350,000 clones, 80% to 95% of them present only once. Trimming took 4 bases from V and 5 from J, leaving 5 bases between them. The CDR3 contains 11 residues. CDR1 and CDR2 (germline): ENHRY, SYGVKD. The receptor was derived from a woman in her twenties or thirties with COVID-19, enrolled during active disease. The sample was peripheral blood. V and J are TRBV10-3 and TRBJ1-1; D gene ambiguous. The DNA of the CDR3 is TGTGCCATCAGTGGCCAGACTGAAGCTTTCTTT. It encodes CAISGQTEAFF.